Sequencing of this T cell receptor beta chain was carried out in a study of radiotherapy plus CTLA-4 blockade in lung cancer. On the study more broadly: Objective response was observed in about 19% of patients, and disease control in around 31%.

General observations from the study: Per reports, early blood T cell clone dynamics, plus interferon-beta, forecast response most strongly.

On this clone itself: No antigen is known for it.

TCRdb's table, derived via immunoSEQ multiplex PCR, lists solely in-frame clones and lacks some. The sample shows more than 100,000 clones, 70% to 90% of them seen only once. The V gene's germline CDR1 is GTSNPN and CDR2 SVGIG (reference sequence). The CDR3 totals 11 residues. V shed 4 bases and J 6 bases; nucleotides not matched to a gene: 2. People whose metastatic non-small-cell lung cancer was chemo-refractory got focal radiation along with CTLA-4 blockade by ipilimumab. V is TRBV30 and J is TRBJ2-7; 8 nucleotides align to TRBD2. Sample: peripheral blood, taken from a patient treated with radiotherapy plus ipilimumab. The sequence was obtained from a human donor with non-small cell lung cancer that progressed on radiotherapy plus ipilimumab. The CDR3 region has the DNA TGTGCCTGGAAGACTAGCGCCGAGCAGTACTTC. Translation: CAWKTSAEQYF.